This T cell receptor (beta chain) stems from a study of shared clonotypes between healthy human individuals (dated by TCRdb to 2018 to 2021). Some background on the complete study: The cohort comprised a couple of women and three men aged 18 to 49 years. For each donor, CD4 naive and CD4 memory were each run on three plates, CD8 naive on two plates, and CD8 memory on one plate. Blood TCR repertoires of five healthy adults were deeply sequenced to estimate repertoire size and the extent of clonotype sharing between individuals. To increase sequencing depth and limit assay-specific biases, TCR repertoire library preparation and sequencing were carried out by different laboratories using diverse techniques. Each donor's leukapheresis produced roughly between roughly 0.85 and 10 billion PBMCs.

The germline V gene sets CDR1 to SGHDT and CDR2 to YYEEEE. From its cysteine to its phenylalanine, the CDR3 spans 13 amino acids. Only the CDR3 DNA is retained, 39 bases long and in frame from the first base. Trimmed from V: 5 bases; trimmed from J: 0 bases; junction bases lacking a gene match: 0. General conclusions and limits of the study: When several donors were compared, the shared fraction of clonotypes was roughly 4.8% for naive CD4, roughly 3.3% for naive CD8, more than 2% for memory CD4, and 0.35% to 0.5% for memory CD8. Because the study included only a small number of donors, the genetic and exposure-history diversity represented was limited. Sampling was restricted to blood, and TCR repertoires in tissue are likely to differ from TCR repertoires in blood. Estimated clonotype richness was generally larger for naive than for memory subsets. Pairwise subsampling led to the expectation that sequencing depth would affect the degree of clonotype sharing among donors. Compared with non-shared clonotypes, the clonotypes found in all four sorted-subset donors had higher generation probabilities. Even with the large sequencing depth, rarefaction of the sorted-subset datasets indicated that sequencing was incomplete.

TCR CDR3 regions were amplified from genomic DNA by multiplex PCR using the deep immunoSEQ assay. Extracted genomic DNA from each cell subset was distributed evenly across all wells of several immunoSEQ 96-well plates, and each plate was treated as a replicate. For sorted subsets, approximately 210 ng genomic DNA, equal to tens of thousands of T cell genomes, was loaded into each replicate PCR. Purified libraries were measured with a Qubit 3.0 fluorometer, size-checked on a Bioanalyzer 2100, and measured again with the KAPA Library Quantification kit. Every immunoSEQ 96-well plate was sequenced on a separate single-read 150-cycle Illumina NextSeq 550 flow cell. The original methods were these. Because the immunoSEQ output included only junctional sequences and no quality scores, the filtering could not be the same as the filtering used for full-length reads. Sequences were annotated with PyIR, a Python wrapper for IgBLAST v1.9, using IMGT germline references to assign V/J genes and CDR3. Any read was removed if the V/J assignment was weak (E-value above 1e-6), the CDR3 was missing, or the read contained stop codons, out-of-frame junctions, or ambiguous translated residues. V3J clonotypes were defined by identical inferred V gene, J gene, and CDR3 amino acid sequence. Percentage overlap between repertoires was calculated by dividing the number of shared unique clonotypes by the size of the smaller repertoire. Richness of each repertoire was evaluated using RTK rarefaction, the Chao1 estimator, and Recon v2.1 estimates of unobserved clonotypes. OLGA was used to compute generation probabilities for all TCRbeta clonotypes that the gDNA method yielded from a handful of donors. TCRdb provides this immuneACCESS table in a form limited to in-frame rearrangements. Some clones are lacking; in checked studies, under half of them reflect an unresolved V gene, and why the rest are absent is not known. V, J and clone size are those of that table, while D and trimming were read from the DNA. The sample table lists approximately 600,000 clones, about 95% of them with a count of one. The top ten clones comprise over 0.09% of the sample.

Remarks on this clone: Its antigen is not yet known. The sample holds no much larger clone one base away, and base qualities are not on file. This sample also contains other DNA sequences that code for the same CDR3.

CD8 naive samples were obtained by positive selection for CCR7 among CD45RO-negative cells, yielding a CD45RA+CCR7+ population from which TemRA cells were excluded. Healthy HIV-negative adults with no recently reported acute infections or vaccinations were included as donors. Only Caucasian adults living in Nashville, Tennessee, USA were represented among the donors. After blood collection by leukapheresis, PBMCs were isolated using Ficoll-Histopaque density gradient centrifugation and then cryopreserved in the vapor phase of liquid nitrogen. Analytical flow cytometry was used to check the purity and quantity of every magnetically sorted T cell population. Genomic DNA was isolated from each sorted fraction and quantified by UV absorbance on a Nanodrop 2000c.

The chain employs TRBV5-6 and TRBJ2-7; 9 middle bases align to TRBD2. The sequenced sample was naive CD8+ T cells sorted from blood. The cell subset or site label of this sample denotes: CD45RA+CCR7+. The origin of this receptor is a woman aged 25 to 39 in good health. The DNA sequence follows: TGTGCCAGCAGTAGCGGGGGCTCCTACGAGCAGTACTTC. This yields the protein CASSSGGSYEQYF.